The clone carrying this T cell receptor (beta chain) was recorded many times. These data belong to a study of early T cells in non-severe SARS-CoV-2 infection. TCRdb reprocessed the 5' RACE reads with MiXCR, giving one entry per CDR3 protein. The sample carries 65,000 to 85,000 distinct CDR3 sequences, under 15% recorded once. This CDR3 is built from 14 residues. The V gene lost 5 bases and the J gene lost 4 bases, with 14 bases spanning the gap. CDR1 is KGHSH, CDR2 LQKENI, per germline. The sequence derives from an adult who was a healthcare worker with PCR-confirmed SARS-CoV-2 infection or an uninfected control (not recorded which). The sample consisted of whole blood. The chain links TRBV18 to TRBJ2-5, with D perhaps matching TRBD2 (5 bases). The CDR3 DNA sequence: TGTGCCAGCTCAGTCCCTGGGAGTCGAGAGACCCAGTACTTC. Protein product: CASSVPGSRETQYF.